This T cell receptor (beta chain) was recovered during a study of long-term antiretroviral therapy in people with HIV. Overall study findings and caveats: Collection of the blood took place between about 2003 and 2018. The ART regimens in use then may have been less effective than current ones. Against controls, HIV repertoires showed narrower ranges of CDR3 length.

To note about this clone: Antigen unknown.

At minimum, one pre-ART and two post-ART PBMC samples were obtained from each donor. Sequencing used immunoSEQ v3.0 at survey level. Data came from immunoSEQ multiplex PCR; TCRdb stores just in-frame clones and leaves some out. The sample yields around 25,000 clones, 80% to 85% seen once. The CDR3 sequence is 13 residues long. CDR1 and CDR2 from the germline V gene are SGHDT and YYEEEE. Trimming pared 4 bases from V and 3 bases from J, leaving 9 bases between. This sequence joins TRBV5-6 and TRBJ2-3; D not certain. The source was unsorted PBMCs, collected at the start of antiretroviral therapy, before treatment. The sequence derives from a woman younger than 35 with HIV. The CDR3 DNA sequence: TGTGCCAGCAGCCCCCTGGCGACAGATACGCAGTATTTT. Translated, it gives CASSPLATDTQYF.